This T cell receptor beta chain was sequenced for a study of vaccination effects on CD4 cells after COVID-19. A note on this clone: Its antigen is as yet unknown.

ViraFEST assay sequencing came after antigen-specific CD4+ T cells were expanded with viral peptide pools. Having been cultured for under twelve days, the cells underwent CD4+ T cell isolation. Vaccinees lacked prior SARS-CoV-2 infection and tested negative for nucleocapsid antibodies. In the cultures, half the medium was exchanged for IL-2 medium on days 3 and 7. TCRdb's copy holds only in-frame clones and misses some; the assay was immunoSEQ multiplex PCR. The top ten clones hold approximately 13% of a sample with some 25,000 clones, about 72% of them seen once. Trimming removed 6 bases from V and 3 bases from J; junction bases left unmatched: 4. Germline CDR1 is MNHEY and CDR2 is SVGAGI. The CDR3 contains 13 residues.

The specimen comprised CD4+ T cells from PBMCs cultured with HCoV-OC43 spike peptides, sampled before COVID-19 vaccination. The subset was: HCoV-OC43 spike overlapping peptide pool stimulation. The chain joins TRBV6-5 to TRBJ2-5; 7 bases map to TRBD2. This TCR was recovered from a human donor who received a COVID-19 vaccine. CDR3 loop: CASRLGREETQYF. CDR3 coding DNA: TGTGCCAGCAGATTAGGGAGGGAAGAGACCCAGTACTTC.